This T cell receptor (beta chain) stems from a study of tumor-infiltrating lymphocytes in localized non-small cell lung cancer. Study findings and constraints: No T-cell fraction difference was seen between IM1 and IM2 tumors. Different pieces of the same tissue were used for each assay.

Concerning this clone: Its antigen remains unidentified.

This table comes from immunoSEQ multiplex PCR, and its TCRdb copy is limited to in-frame clones, with some not included. The profile covers some 15,000 clones, with around 72% appearing a single time and approximately 5% taken by the ten largest. This receptor was identified in a human donor with non-small cell lung cancer. Source material: lung tumor tissue.

The CDR3 is CAWSAWGVGNTIYF. CDR3 coding DNA: TGTGCCTGGAGTGCATGGGGGGTCGGAAACACCATATATTTT. V usage is TRBV30 and J usage is TRBJ1-3, with D possibly TRBD1 on 5 matching bases. The germline V gene encodes CDR1 GTSNPN and CDR2 SVGIG (reference sequence). The V and J ends lost 1 base and 4 bases respectively, with 11 bases between them. The CDR3 has 14 residues.